This is a list of T cell receptor beta chains from one sample in a study of blood T cell repertoires in COVID-19. Sequencing used immunoSEQ multiplex PCR; TCRdb keeps in-frame clones, though not all of them. Among around 320,000 clones listed, almost 90% were seen once. Material: PBMCs or T cells enriched from blood (not recorded which). The receptor source for this set is a woman aged 18-29 years with acute COVID-19. CDR3s include the opening cysteine and the closing phenylalanine or tryptophan. A D gene is named only where the DNA matches it firmly.

>TRBJ2-2|.|TRBV18
CASSPFGGGDTGELFF
>TRBJ2-1|TRBD1|TRBV27
CASRSPGQGSYNEQFF
>TRBJ2-7|TRBD1|TRBV4-1
CASSYRSDRGLYEQYF
>TRBJ1-1|TRBD1|TRBV4-1
CASSQAETGGTEAFF
>TRBJ1-1|TRBD1|TRBV10-3
CAIADRGVDTEAFF
>TRBJ1-5|.|TRBV29-1
CSVGRGSNQPQHF
>TRBJ1-5|.|TRBV19
CASSIIGSRNQPQHF
>TRBJ2-7|.|TRBV19
CASSSLRDLYEQYF
>TRBJ2-3|TRBD2|TRBV4-2
CASSQERLADTDTQYF
>TRBJ2-1|.|TRBV27
CASSNRDTGWDNEQFF
>TRBJ1-5|TRBD1|TRBV11-2
CASSWDRGGNQPQHF
>TRBJ2-7|.|TRBV7-3
CASSHSGVLYEQYF
>TRBJ1-1|.|TRBV11-2
CASSVQGDTEAFF
>TRBJ2-5|TRBD2|TRBV29-1
CSVRRLAGGGWGTQYF
>TRBJ2-7|.|TRBV2
CASTSGIIGIYEQYF
>TRBJ2-2|TRBD1|TRBV28
CASSPGTGRASTGELFF
>TRBJ2-7|.|TRBV7-2
CASSLAYQASYEQYF
>TRBJ1-1|.|TRBV11-2
CASSRGGYTEAFF
>TRBJ1-4|.|TRBV19
CASRALTAQFSTNEKLFF
>TRBJ2-7|.|TRBV28
CASSLAGINEQYF
>TRBJ1-2|.|TRBV3-1/TRBV3-2
CASSHLQGKGGYTF
>TRBJ2-5|TRBD1|TRBV29-1
CSVGRGTGLEETQYF
>TRBJ1-2|TRBD1|TRBV19
CASQFYTGGNGYTF
>TRBJ1-3|.|TRBV5-1
CASSPGQLSGNTIYF
>TRBJ1-2|TRBD1|TRBV5-1
CASRHATGDYGYTF
>TRBJ1-1|.|TRBV12-3/TRBV12-4
CASSLARAEAFF
>TRBJ2-7|.|TRBV24-1
CATSRRGLEQYF
>TRBJ2-2|.|TRBV19
CASSIPGGPGELFF
>TRBJ2-7|TRBD1|TRBV28
CASSPPGQGKDEQYF
>TRBJ2-2|TRBD1|TRBV3-1/TRBV3-2
CASSHRDRENTGELFF
>TRBJ1-5|.|TRBV19
CASSIMAAAQPQHF
>TRBJ2-4|TRBD2|TRBV4-2
CASSPLPGASGSGGAKNIQYF
>TRBJ2-2|TRBD1|TRBV27
CASSPQTGWERGELFF
>TRBJ2-1|TRBD2|TRBV28
CASSTVAGGPPGCEQFF
>TRBJ2-3|TRBD2|TRBV4-1
CASSHSAGSTTDTQYF
>TRBJ2-1|TRBD2|TRBV24-1
CATSDPGLAGPHEQFF
>TRBJ1-5|.|TRBV5-1
CASSLDSDGNQPQHF
>TRBJ1-3|.|TRBV29-1
CSVESGRRSGNTIYF
>TRBJ2-3|TRBD2|TRBV9
CASSVGAGPSTDTQYF
>TRBJ2-2|.|TRBV2
CASSEIGGGTGELFF
>TRBJ2-4|.|TRBV28
CASSPPGGQNIQYF
>TRBJ2-7|.|TRBV21-1
CASSAPKGEVVAYEQYF
>TRBJ2-5|.|TRBV5-1
CASRTEEQETQYF
>TRBJ1-1|TRBD1|TRBV18
CASSGQGGTEAFF
>TRBJ2-3|TRBD1|TRBV28
CASSLVQGAGTDTQYF
>TRBJ2-2|TRBD1|TRBV18
CASSVPGQANTGELFF
>TRBJ1-4|TRBD1|TRBV19
CASSIGRGYPEKLFF
>TRBJ1-5|.|TRBV28
CASRAGYSNQPQHF
>TRBJ2-5|.|TRBV5-8
CASSSYDPGIGETQYF
>TRBJ1-2|.|TRBV28
CASSPMGGAYYGYTF
>TRBJ1-5|.|TRBV5-4
CASSLFPEQGQPQHF
>TRBJ1-1|.|TRBV10-3
CAISGGEDVGTFF
>TRBJ2-5|TRBD1|TRBV11-2
CASSLDTAFRDRDKETQYF
>TRBJ1-1|.|TRBV12-3/TRBV12-4
CASSLDRATEAFF
>TRBJ2-1|.|TRBV5-5
CASSLAINNEQFF